Presented here are 7 T cell receptor beta chains from one specimen sequenced in a study of blood T cell repertoires in COVID-19. Measured with immunoSEQ multiplex PCR; TCRdb has only the in-frame clones, and not every one. Of a few hundred thousand clones in the sample, roughly nine tenths were seen once. Sequencing input: PBMCs or T cells enriched from blood (not recorded which). The receptors derive from a woman aged 18-29 years who had recovered from COVID-19.

The rearrangement links TRBV5-4 to TRBJ1-2; D unclear. Per germline, CDR1 SGHNT and CDR2 YYREEE (reference sequence). The CDR3 is 13 residues long. Between the trimmed V and J ends, which lost 1 base and 4 bases, there was a span of 8 bases. Written as DNA, the CDR3 is TGTGCCAGCAGCTTGAATTCTCCCTATGGCTACACCTTC. Amino acid sequence: CASSLNSPYGYTF.

This clone was seen just once. V is TRBV2 and J is TRBJ1-1; D unclear. Germline loops: CDR1 SNHLY, CDR2 FYNNEI. The CDR3 spans 18 residues. Between the trimmed V and J ends, which lost 3 bases and 1 base, there was a span of 21 bases. The CDR3 spells CASSDFSADILGNTEAFF. The CDR3 DNA is TGTGCCAGCAGTGACTTTTCCGCCGACATACTCGGGAACACTGAAGCTTTCTTT. The variable domain in full, completed from reference TRBV2 and TRBJ1-1, reads EPEVTQTPSHQVTQMGQEVILRCVPISNHLYFYWYRQILGQKVEFLVSFYNNEISEKSEIFDDQFSVERPDGSNFTLKIRSTKLEDSAMYFCASSDFSADILGNTEAFFGQGTRLTVV.

This chain connects TRBV5-6 to TRBJ1-2; D may be TRBD1 (6 bases). V was shortened by 5 bases and J by 6 bases, with 17 bases between the two germline ends. The CDR3 sequence is 14 residues long. Germline values: CDR1 SGHDT, CDR2 YYEEEE. CDR3 DNA sequence: TGTGCCAGCAGACCTCGTTCAGGGGCCAATGGCTACACCTTC. Its translation is CASRPRSGANGYTF. Full variable domain (remainder filled in from reference TRBV5-6 and TRBJ1-2): DAGVTQSPTHLIKTRGQQVTLRCSPKSGHDTVSWYQQALGQGPQFIFQYYEEEERQRGNFPDRFSGHQFPNYSSELNVNALLLGDSALYLCASRPRSGANGYTFGSGTRLTVV.

This clone was observed many times. This chain links TRBV7-8 with TRBJ2-2; 9 bases agree with TRBD1. CDR3 length: 16 residues. The V segment lost 5 bases and the J segment 3 bases; nucleotides outside the gene matches: 7. Germline V CDR1 and CDR2: SGHVS, FQNEAQ. The CDR3 is CASSIYRGRHTGELFF. CDR3 sequence (DNA): TGTGCCAGCAGCATTTACAGGGGGCGACACACCGGGGAGCTGTTTTTT.

This clone occurred a few times. The CDR3 bases are TGTGCCACCAGCAGAGGTGGAGACAGGGGCTACACCTTC. Protein product: CATSRGGDRGYTF. The chain couples TRBV15 to TRBJ1-2; TRBD1 is a possible D gene (6 bases). Germline-derived CDR1 and CDR2 are LNHNV and YYDKDF (reference sequence). The CDR3 is 13 residues long. Trimming left V 1 base short and J 8 bases short, with 11 bases between.

This chain connects TRBV6-5 to TRBJ2-2; no clear D. CDR1 is MNHEY and CDR2 is SVGAGI in the germline V gene. V was pared by 2 bases and J by 4 bases, with 5 bases between. This CDR3 spans 13 amino acids. CDR3 sequence: CASSYVFTGELFF. Here the CDR3 DNA reads TGTGCCAGCAGTTACGTATTCACCGGGGAGCTGTTTTTT.

There are many counts of this clone. The genes are TRBV10-3 and TRBJ2-1, with D tentatively TRBD2 (6 bases). Germline V lookup: CDR1 ENHRY, CDR2 SYGVKD. The CDR3 runs 11 residues. V lost 9 bases, J lost 12 bases, and 15 bases lay in between. The CDR3 reads CAIGGRKGQFF. DNA of the CDR3: TGTGCCATTGGGGGGAGAAAGGGGCAGTTCTTC.